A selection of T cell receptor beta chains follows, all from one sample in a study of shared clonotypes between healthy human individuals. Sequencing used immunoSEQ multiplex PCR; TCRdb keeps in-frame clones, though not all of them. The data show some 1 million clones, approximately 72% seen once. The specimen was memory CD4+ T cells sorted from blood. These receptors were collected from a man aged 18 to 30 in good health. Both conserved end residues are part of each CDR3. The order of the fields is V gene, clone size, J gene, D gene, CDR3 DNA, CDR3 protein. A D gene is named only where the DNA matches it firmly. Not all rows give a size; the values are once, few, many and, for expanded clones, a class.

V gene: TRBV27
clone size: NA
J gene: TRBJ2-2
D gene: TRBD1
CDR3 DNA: TGTGCCAGCAGTTTTGACAGGGGGACCGGGGAGCTGTTTTTT
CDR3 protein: CASSFDRGTGELFF

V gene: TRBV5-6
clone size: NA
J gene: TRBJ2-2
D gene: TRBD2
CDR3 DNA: TGTGCCAGCAGCTTGACGGCGGGACTACACACCGGGGAGCTGTTTTTT
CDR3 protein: CASSLTAGLHTGELFF

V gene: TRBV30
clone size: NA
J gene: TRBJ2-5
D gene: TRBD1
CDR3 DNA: TGTGCCTGGGACAGGGGGTTAGGGGAGACCCAGTACTTC
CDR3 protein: CAWDRGLGETQYF

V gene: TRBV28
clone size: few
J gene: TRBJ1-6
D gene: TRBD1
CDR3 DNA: TGTGCCAGCAGTATCTCGGGACAGGGGGTAGGTTCACCCCTCCACTTT
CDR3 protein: CASSISGQGVGSPLHF

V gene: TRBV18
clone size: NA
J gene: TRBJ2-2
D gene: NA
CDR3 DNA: TGTGCCAGCTCACCAGTTAACACCGGGGAGCTGTTTTTT
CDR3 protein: CASSPVNTGELFF

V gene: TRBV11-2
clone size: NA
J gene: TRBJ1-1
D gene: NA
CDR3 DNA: TGTGCCAGCAGCTTAGATCGAATAGGGTCGGCTGAAGCTTTCTTT
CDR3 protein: CASSLDRIGSAEAFF

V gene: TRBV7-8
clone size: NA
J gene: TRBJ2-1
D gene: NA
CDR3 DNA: TGTGCCAGCAGCCACGGCGGATACAATGAGCAGTTCTTC
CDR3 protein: CASSHGGYNEQFF

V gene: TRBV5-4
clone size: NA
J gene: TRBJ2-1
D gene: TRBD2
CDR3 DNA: TGTGCCAGCGGACTAGCGGGGGGGATTTTGAATGAGCAGTTCTTC
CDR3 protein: CASGLAGGILNEQFF

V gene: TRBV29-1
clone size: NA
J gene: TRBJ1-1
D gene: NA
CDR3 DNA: TGCAGCGTTTCCGAGTGGGCTTGG
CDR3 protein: CSVSEWAW

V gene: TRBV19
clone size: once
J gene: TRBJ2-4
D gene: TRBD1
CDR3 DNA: TGTGCCAGTAGTGAGACAGGGGGAGCCAAAAACATTCAGTACTTC
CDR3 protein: CASSETGGAKNIQYF

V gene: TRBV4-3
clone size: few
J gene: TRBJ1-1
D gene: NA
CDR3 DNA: TGCGCCAGCAGCCACCTACAGGATAACACTGAAGCTTTCTTT
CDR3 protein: CASSHLQDNTEAFF

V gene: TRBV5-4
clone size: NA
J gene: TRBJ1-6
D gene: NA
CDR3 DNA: TGTGCCAGCAGCTTGGAAGCTAACTCACCCCTCCACTTT
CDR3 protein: CASSLEANSPLHF

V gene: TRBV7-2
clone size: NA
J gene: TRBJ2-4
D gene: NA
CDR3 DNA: TGTGCCAGCAGCCAAGCAGGGTCCCCCATTCAGTACTTC
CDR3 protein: CASSQAGSPIQYF

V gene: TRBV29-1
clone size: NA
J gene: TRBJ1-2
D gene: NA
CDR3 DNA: TGCAGCGCCGGGACGGGTAACTATGGCTACACCTTC
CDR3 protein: CSAGTGNYGYTF

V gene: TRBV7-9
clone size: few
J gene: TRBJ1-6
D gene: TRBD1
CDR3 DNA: TGTGCCAGCAGCCCGATGCTGACAGGGTTAAAGTCACCCCTCCACTTT
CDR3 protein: CASSPMLTGLKSPLHF

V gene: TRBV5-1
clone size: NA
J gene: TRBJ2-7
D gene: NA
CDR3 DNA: TGCGCCAGCAGCTTGGATTTTGGGACGGGCACAACAACCTACGAGCAGTACTTC
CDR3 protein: CASSLDFGTGTTTYEQYF

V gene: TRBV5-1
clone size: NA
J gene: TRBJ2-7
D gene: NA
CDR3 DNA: TGCGCCAGCAGCAGGGGGGACGGCACCTACGAGCAGTACTTC
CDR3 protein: CASSRGDGTYEQYF

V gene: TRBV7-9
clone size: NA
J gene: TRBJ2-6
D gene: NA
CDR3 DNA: TGTGCCAGCAGCAGCCTCTCTGGGGCCAACGTCCTGACTTTC
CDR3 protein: CASSSLSGANVLTF

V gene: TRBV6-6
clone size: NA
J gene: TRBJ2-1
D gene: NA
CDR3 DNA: TGTGCCAGCAGTTACTATGGGGGGCGGCAGTTCTTC
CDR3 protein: CASSYYGGRQFF

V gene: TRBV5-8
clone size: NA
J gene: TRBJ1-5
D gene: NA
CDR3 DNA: TGTGCCAGCAGCTTGTCCAGGGGAGTTCAGCCCCAGCATTTT
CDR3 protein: CASSLSRGVQPQHF

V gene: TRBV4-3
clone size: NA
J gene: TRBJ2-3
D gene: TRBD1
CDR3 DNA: TGCGCCAGCAGCCAAGCCGACAGGGATGCGGATACGCAGTATTTT
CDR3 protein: CASSQADRDADTQYF

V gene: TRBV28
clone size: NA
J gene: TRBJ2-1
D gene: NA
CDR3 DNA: TGTGCCAGCAGTTTGACCTATTTTAAAAATGAGCAGTTCTTC
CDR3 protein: CASSLTYFKNEQFF

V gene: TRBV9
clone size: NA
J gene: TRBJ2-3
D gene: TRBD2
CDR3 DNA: TGTGCCAGCAGCGTAGACCCGGCGGGAGGAATCACAGATACGCAGTATTTT
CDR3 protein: CASSVDPAGGITDTQYF